This note documents a single TCR beta chain sequence. Its specificity is unknown. Per germline, CDR1 LGHNA and CDR2 YSLEER. V lost 1 base, J lost 7 bases, and 14 bases lay in between. The CDR3 is 15 amino acids. TCRdb redid the calling of the RT-PCR reads with MiXCR, one entry per CDR3 protein. The data contain 500,000 to 550,000 distinct CDR3 sequences, around 7.9% of them seen just once; the ten biggest clones take up around 14%. This sample was taken from a study of response to subunit inactivated influenza vaccine. Whole-study results and caveats: It was suggested by the authors that few new T cells are recruited by each seasonal influenza vaccination.

The sequenced sample was PBMCs from blood, obtained less than 25 months after vaccination. The rearrangement links TRBV4-3 to TRBJ2-4, with TRBD2 as a possible D gene (5 bases). The source is a man between 50 and 69 years old who received an inactivated influenza vaccine. CDR3 residues: CASSQAQSRGNIQYF. For the CDR3, the DNA is TGCGCCAGCAGCCAAGCCCAGTCTCGAGGGAACATTCAGTACTTC.